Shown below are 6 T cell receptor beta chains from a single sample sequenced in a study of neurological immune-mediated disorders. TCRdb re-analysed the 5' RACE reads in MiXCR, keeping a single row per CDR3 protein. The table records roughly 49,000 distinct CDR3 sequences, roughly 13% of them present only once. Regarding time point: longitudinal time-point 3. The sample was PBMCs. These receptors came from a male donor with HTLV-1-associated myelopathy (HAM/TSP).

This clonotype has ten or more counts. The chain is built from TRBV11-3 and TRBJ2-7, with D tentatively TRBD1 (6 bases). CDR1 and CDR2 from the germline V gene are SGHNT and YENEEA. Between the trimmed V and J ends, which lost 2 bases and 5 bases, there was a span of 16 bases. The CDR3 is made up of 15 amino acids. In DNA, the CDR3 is TGTGCCAGCAGCTTAACGGGGACACCCATGGACGAGCAGTACTTC. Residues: CASSLTGTPMDEQYF. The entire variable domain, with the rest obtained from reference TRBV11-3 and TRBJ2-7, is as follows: EAGVVQSPRYKIIEKKQPVAFWCNPISGHNTLYWYLQNLGQGPELLIRYENEEAVDDSQLPKDRFSAERLKGVDSTLKIQPAELGDSAVYLCASSLTGTPMDEQYFGPGTRLTVT.

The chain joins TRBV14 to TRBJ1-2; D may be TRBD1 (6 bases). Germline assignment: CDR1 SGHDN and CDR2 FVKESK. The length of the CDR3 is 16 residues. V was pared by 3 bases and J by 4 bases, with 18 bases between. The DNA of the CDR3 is TGTGCCAGCAGCCACCTAGGGCCGGACAGTGTCTATGGCTACACCTTC. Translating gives CASSHLGPDSVYGYTF.

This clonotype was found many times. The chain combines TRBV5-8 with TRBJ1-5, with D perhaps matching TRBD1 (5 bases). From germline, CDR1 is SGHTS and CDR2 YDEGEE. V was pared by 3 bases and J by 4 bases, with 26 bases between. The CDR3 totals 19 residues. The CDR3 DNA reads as TGTGCCAGCAGCTCCGACTTGGGGCGGGCAGGGTTGAGGAATCAGCCCCAGCATTTT. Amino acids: CASSSDLGRAGLRNQPQHF.

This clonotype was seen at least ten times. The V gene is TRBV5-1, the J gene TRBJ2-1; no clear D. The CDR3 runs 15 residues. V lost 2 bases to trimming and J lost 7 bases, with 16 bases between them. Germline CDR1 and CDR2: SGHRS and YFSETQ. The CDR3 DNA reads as TGCGCCAGCAGCTTTTCCGTGGTTGGGCGGAATGAGCAGTTCTTC. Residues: CASSFSVVGRNEQFF.

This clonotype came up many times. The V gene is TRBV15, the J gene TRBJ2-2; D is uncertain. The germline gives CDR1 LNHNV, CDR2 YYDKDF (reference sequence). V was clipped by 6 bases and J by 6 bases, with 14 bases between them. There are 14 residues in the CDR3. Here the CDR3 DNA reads TGTGCCACCAGGGGGTCAATAAGGGCCGGGGAGCTGTTTTTT. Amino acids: CATRGSIRAGELFF.

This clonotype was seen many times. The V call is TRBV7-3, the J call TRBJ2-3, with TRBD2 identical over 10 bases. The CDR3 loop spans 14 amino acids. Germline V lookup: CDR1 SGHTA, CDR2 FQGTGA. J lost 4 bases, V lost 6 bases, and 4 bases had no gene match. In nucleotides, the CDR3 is TGTGCCAGCAGGAGAGCGGGGGGGGCAGATACGCAGTATTTT. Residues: CASRRAGGADTQYF.